This T cell receptor (beta chain) was sequenced in a study of early T cells in non-severe SARS-CoV-2 infection. V was trimmed by 6 bases and J by 5 bases, leaving 15 bases between them. Germline V lookup: CDR1 SQVTM, CDR2 ANQGSEA. The CDR3 spans 13 residues. TCRdb reanalysed the 5' RACE reads using MiXCR and keeps one entry per CDR3 protein. The table lists 52,000 or so distinct CDR3 sequences, approximately 6.3% of them singletons. This clonotype was counted between two and nine times. The chain couples TRBV29-1 to TRBJ2-3; maybe TRBD2 (6 bases). This receptor was taken from an adult who was a healthcare worker with PCR-confirmed SARS-CoV-2 infection or an uninfected control (not recorded which). This specimen was whole blood, taken at baseline. The chain's CDR3 is CSVPKMEGDTQYF. For the CDR3, the DNA is TGCAGCGTCCCAAAGATGGAGGGAGATACGCAGTATTTT.